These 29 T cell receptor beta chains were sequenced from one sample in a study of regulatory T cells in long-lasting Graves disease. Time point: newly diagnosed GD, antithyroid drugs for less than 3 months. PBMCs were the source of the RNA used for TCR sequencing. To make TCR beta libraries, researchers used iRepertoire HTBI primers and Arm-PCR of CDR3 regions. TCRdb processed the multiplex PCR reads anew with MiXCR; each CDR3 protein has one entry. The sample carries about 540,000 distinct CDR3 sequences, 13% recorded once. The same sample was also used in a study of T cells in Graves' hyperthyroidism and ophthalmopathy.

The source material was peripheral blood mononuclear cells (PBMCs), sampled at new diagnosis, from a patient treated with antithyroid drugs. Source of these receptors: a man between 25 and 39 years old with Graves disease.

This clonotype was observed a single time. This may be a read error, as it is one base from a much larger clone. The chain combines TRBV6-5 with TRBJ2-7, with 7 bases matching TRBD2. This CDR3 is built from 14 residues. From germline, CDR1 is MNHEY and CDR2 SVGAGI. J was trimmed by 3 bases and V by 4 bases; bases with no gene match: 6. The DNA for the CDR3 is TGTGCCAGCAGTTGCTACGGCGGGAGCTACGAGCAGTACTTC. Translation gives CASSCYGGSYEQYF.

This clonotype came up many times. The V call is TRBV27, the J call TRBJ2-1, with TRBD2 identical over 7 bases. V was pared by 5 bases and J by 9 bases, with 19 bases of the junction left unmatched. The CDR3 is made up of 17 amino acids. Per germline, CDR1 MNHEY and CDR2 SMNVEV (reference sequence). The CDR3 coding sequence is TGTGCCAGCAGTCCCAAAGGACTAGGTCCGGGACTGAGTGAGCAGTTCTTC. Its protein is CASSPKGLGPGLSEQFF.

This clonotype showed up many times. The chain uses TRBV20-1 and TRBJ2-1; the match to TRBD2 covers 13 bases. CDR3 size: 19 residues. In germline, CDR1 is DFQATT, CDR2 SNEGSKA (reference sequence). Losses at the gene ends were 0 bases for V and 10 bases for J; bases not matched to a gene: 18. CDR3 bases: TGCAGTGCTAGAGATGGACTAGCGGGAGAGGGCCGTCGTCTGGGGGAGCAGTTCTTC. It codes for CSARDGLAGEGRRLGEQFF.

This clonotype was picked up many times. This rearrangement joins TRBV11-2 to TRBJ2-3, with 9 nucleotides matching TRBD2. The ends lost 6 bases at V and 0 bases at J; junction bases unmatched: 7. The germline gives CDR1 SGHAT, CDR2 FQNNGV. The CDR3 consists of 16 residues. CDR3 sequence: CASRPTSGYSTDTQYF. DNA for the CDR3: TGTGCCAGCAGACCTACTAGCGGGTATAGCACAGATACGCAGTATTTT.

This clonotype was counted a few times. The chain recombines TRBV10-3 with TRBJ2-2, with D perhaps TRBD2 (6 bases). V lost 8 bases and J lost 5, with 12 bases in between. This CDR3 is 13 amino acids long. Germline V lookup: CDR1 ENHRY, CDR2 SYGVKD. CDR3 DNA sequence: TGTGCCATCCCCGGGAGATTTACCGGGGAGCTGTTTTTT. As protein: CAIPGRFTGELFF.

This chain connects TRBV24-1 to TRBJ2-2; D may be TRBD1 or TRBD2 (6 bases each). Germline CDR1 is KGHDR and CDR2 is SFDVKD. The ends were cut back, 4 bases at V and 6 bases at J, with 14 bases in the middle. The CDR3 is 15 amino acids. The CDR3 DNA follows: TGTGCCACCAGTGACCGGGGAAGGGGGGCCGGGGAGCTGTTTTTT. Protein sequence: CATSDRGRGAGELFF.

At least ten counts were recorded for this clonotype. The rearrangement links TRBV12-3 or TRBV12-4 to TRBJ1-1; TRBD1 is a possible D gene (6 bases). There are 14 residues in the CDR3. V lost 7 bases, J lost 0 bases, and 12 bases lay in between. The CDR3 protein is CASNPGHVNTEAFF. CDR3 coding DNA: TGTGCCAGCAATCCGGGACACGTGAACACTGAAGCTTTCTTT.

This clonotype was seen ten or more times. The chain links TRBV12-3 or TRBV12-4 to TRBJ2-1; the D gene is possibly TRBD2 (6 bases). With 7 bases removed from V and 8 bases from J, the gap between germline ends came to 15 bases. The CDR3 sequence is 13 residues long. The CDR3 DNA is TGTGCCAGCACCGATACGGGAGCCTATGAGCAGTTCTTC. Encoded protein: CASTDTGAYEQFF.

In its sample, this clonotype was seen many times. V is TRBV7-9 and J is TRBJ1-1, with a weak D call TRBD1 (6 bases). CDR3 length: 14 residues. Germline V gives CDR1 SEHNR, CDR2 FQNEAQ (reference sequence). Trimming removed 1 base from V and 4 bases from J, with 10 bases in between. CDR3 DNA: TGTGCCAGCAGCTTAGAGACAGGAGCCACTGAAGCTTTCTTT. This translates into CASSLETGATEAFF.

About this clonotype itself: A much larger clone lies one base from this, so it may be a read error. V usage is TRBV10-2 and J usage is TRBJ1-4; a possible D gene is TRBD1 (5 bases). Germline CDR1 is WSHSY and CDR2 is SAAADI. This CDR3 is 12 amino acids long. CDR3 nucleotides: TGCGCCGGCAGTGAAAGGGGAGAAAAACTGTTTTTT. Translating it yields CAGSERGEKLFF.

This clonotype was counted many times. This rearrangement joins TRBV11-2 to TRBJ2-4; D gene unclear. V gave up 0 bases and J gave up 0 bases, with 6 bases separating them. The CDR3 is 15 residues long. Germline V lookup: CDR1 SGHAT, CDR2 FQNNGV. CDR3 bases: TGTGCCAGCAGCTTAGAGTTAATAGCCAAAAACATTCAGTACTTC. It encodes CASSLELIAKNIQYF.

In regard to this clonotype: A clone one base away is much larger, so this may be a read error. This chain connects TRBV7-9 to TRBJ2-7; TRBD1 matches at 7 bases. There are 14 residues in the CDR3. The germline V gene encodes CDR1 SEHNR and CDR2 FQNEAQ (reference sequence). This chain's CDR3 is CARSLGTAPYEQYF. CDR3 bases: TGTGCCCGCAGCCTCGGGACAGCGCCCTACGAGCAGTACTTC.

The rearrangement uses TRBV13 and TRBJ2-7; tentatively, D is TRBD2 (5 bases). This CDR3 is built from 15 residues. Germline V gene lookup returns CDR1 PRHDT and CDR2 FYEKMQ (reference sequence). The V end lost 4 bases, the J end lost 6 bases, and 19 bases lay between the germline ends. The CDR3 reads CASSSGYSFGVEQYF. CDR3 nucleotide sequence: TGTGCCAGCAGCTCGGGGTATTCGTTCGGAGTCGAGCAGTACTTC. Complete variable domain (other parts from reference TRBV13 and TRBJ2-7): AAGVIQSPRHLIKEKRETATLKCYPIPRHDTVYWYQQGPGQDPQFLISFYEKMQSDKGSIPDRFSAQQFSDYHSELNMSSLELGDSALYFCASSSGYSFGVEQYFGPGTRLTVT.

DNA of the CDR3: TGTGCCAGCAGCCAAGATTCCTGGGGCTATGGCTACACCTTC. Translation gives CASSQDSWGYGYTF. The chain has TRBV14 and TRBJ1-2; D not resolved. This CDR3 is built from 14 residues. Germline CDR1 is SGHDN and CDR2 is FVKESK. V was trimmed by 0 bases and J by 4 bases, leaving 9 bases between them.

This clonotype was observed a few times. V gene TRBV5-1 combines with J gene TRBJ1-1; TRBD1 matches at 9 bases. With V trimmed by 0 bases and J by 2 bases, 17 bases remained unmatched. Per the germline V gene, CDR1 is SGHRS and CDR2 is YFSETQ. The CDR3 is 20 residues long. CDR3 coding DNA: TGCGCCAGCAGCTTGGTAGCGGGACAGGGTCGTTTTTGGGGTAACACTGAAGCTTTCTTT. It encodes CASSLVAGQGRFWGNTEAFF.

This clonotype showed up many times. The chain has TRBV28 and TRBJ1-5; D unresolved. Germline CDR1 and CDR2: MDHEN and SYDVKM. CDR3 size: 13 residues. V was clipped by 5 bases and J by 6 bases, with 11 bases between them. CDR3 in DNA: TGTGCCAGCAGTAGGAGGTTGACTCAGCCCCAGCATTTT. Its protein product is CASSRRLTQPQHF.

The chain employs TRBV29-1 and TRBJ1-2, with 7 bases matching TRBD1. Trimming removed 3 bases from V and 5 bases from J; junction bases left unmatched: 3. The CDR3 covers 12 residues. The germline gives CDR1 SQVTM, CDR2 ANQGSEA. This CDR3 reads CSVERRGYGYTF. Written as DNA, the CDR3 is TGCAGCGTTGAGCGCAGGGGGTATGGCTACACCTTC.

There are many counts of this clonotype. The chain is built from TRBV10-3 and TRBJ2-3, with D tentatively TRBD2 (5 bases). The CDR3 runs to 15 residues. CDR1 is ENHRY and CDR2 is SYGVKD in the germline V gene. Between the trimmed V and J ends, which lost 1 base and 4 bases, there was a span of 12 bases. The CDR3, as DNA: TGTGCCATCAGTGAGTTGGGCGGTAGCGCAGATACGCAGTATTTT. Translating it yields CAISELGGSADTQYF.

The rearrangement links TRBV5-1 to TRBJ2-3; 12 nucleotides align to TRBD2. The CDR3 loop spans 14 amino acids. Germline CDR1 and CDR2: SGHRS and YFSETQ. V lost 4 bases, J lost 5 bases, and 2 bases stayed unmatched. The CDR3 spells CASSRGLAGDTQYF. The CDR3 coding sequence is TGCGCCAGCAGCCGGGGACTAGCGGGAGATACGCAGTATTTT.

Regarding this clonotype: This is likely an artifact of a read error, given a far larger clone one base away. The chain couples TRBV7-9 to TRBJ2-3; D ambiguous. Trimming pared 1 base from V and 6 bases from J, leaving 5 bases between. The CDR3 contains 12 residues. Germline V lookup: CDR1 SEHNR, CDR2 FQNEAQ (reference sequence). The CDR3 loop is CASSLDFDTQYF. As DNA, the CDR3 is TGTGCCAGCAGCTTAGATTTTGATACGCAGTATTTT.

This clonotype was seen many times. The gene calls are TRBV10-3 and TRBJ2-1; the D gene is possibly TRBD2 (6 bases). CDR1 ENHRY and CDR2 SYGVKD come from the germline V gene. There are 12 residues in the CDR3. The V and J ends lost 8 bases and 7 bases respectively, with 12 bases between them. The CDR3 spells CAILGSRNEQFF. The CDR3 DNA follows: TGTGCCATCCTCGGGAGTCGTAATGAGCAGTTCTTC.

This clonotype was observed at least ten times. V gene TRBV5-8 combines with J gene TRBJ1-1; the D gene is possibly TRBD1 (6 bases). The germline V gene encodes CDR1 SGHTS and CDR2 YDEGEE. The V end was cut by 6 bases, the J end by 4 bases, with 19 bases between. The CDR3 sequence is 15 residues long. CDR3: CASTVEGGRATEAFF. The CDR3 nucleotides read TGTGCCAGCACCGTTGAGGGGGGCAGGGCCACTGAAGCTTTCTTT.

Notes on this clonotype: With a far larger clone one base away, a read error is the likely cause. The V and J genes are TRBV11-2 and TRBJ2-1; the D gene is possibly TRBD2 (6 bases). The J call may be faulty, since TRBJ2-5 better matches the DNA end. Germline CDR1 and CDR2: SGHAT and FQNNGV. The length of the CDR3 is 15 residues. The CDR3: CASGLEGRVQETQYF. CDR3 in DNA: TGTGCCAGCGGCTTGGAGGGTCGGGTCCAAGAGACCCAGTACTTC.

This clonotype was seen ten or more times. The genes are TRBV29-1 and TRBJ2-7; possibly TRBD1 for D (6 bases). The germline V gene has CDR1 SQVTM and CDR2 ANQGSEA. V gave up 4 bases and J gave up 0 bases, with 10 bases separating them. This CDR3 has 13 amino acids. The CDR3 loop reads CSVADRPSYEQYF. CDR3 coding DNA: TGCAGCGTTGCTGACAGGCCCTCCTACGAGCAGTACTTC.

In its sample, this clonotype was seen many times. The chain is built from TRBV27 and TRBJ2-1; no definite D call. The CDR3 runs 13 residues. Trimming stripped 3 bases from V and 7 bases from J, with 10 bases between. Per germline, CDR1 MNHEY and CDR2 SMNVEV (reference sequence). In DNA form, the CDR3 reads TGTGCCAGCAGTTTTGTCACGAGAAATGAGCAGTTCTTC. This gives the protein CASSFVTRNEQFF.

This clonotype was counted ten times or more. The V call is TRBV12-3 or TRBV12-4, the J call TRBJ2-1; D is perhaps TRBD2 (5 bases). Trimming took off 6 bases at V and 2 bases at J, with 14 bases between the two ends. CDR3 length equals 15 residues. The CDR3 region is CASSSSRRTYNEQFF. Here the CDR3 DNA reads TGTGCCAGCAGCTCCTCAAGGAGGACCTACAATGAGCAGTTCTTC.

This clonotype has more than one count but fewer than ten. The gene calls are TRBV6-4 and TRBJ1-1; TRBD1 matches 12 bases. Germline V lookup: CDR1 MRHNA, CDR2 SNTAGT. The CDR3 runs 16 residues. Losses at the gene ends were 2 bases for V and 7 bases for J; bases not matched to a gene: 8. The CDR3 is CASSDAPGQGADEAFF. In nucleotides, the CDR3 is TGTGCCAGCAGTGACGCACCGGGACAGGGGGCTGATGAAGCTTTCTTT.

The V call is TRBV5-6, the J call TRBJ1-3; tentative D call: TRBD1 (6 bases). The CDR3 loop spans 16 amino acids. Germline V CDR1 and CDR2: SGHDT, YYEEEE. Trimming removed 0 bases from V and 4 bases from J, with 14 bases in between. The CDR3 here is CASSLGPGAPGNTIYF. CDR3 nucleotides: TGTGCCAGCAGCTTGGGGCCGGGGGCGCCCGGAAACACCATATATTTT.

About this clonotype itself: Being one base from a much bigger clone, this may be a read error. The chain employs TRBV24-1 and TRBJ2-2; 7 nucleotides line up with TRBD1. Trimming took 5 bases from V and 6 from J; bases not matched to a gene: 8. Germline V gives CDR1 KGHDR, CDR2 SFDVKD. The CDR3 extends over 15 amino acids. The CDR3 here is CATSGNRGHAGELFF. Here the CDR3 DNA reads TGTGCCACCAGTGGCAACAGGGGTCACGCCGGGGAGCTGTTTTTT.